One and the same sample provided the 20 T cell receptor beta chains below, sequenced in a study of T cells after yellow fever vaccination. A single record per CDR3 protein comes from TCRdb applying MiXCR to the 5' RACE reads. The table lists approximately 330,000 distinct CDR3 sequences, 4.1% of them singletons. The sequencing used PBMCs, collected 5 days after the yellow fever booster vaccination. The receptor set was obtained from a man in his late teens or twenties who received the YFV17D yellow fever vaccine.

This clonotype occurred a few times. V and J are TRBV5-4 and TRBJ2-5; maybe TRBD2 (5 bases). This CDR3 has 13 residues. Deletions cut 4 bases from V and 10 bases from J, with 17 bases between. Germline CDR1 is SGHNT and CDR2 is YYREEE (reference sequence). The CDR3 loop reads CASSALAGADQYF. CDR3 nucleotide sequence: TGTGCCAGCAGCGCCCTCGCCGGAGCGGACCAGTACTTC.

This clonotype was seen ten or more times. As DNA, the CDR3 is TGCGCCAGCACCCCCGAGGGCTGGGTCTCTGGGGCCAACGTCCTGACTTTC. This gives the protein CASTPEGWVSGANVLTF. This chain joins TRBV5-1 and TRBJ2-6; D perhaps matches TRBD2 (5 bases). This CDR3 is built from 17 residues. Germline V lookup: CDR1 SGHRS, CDR2 YFSETQ. Trimming took off 6 bases at V and 0 bases at J, with 16 bases between the two ends.

A few counts support this clonotype. The chain employs TRBV25-1 and TRBJ2-5; perhaps TRBD2 as D (7 bases). In germline, CDR1 is MGHDK, CDR2 SYGVNS. V lost 1 base and J 5 bases, leaving 11 bases between the germline ends. The CDR3 spans 14 residues. CDR3 protein: CASSEFGGQETQYF. DNA of the CDR3: TGTGCCAGCAGTGAATTCGGGGGGCAGGAGACCCAGTACTTC.

The genes are TRBV11-1 and TRBJ2-2, with D possibly matching TRBD1 (5 bases). Trimming shortened V by 6 bases and J by 6 bases, and 17 bases separated the two germline ends. Germline CDR1 reads SGHAT; CDR2 reads FQDESV (reference sequence). The CDR3 loop spans 15 amino acids. As DNA, the CDR3 is TGTGCCAGCAGTATTCGAAGGGGAACCTCCGGGGAGCTGTTTTTT. Its protein product is CASSIRRGTSGELFF. Looking up the rest from reference TRBV11-1 and TRBJ2-2 gives the full variable domain: EAEVAQSPRYKITEKSQAVAFWCDPISGHATLYWYRQILGQGPELLVQFQDESVVDDSQLPKDRFSAERLKGVDSTLKIQPAELGDSAMYLCASSIRRGTSGELFFGEGSRLTVL.

The sample holds many counts of this clonotype. The genes are TRBV6-6 and TRBJ2-7; 7 bases align to TRBD1. There are 15 residues in the CDR3. V dropped 1 base and J dropped 3; count of bases not matched to a gene: 6. Germline CDR1 MNHNY, CDR2 SVGAGI (reference sequence). In DNA, the CDR3 is TGTGCCAGCAGTTACTATCGGACAGGAGACTACGAGCAGTACTTC. It codes for CASSYYRTGDYEQYF.

This clonotype was counted at least ten times. The V call is TRBV20-1, the J call TRBJ2-4, with TRBD2 matching 8 bases. Germline loops: CDR1 DFQATT, CDR2 SNEGSKA (reference sequence). J gave up 4 bases and V 3 bases, and 2 bases lay outside the gene matches. The CDR3 loop spans 13 amino acids. This CDR3 reads CSASGGGKNIQYF. CDR3 in DNA: TGCAGTGCTAGTGGCGGGGGGAAAAACATTCAGTACTTC.

This chain links TRBV11-1 with TRBJ2-1; TRBD2 might be the D (7 bases). The CDR3 runs 13 residues. CDR1 is SGHAT and CDR2 is FQDESV in the germline V gene (reference sequence). The ends were cut back, 5 bases at V and 8 bases at J, with 13 bases in the middle. In DNA form, the CDR3 reads TGTGCCAGCAGCAGCGGGACACGGGATGAGCAGTTCTTC. Encoded protein: CASSSGTRDEQFF.

The sample holds a few counts of this clonotype. The chain uses TRBV7-2 and TRBJ2-2; D perhaps matches TRBD1 (6 bases). The CDR3 length is 16 residues. The V and J ends lost 2 bases and 4 bases respectively, with 14 bases between them. Germline V gene data show CDR1 as SGHTA and CDR2 as FQGNSA. The CDR3, as DNA: TGTGCCAGCAGCTTACTTACAGGGTGGGGCACCGGGGAGCTGTTTTTT. Amino acid sequence: CASSLLTGWGTGELFF. Drawing the rest from reference TRBV7-2 and TRBJ2-2, the complete variable domain is GAGVSQSPSNKVTEKGKDVELRCDPISGHTALYWYRQSLGQGLEFLIYFQGNSAPDKSGLPSDRFSAERTGGSVSTLTIQRTQQEDSAVYLCASSLLTGWGTGELFFGEGSRLTVL.

This clonotype was seen many times. This sequence joins TRBV20-1 and TRBJ1-1; tentatively, D is TRBD1 (5 bases). Germline loops: CDR1 DFQATT, CDR2 SNEGSKA (reference sequence). Trimming pared 3 bases from V and 2 bases from J, leaving 13 bases between. CDR3 length: 14 amino acids. This CDR3 reads CSARPGGANTEAFF. DNA of the CDR3: TGCAGTGCTAGGCCCGGAGGGGCAAACACTGAAGCTTTCTTT.

This clonotype came up many times. The rearrangement links TRBV3-1 to TRBJ1-1; 10 bases align to TRBD1. The CDR3 is 14 residues long. V was pared by 3 bases and J by 10 bases, with 8 bases of the junction left unmatched. Germline loops: CDR1 LGHDT, CDR2 YNNKEL (reference sequence). The CDR3 DNA sequence: TGTGCCAGCAGCCAGGGACAGGGGCCAAATACAGCTTTCTTT. Amino acids: CASSQGQGPNTAFF.

This clonotype was detected many times. The gene calls are TRBV29-1 and TRBJ1-1, with 7 bases identical to TRBD1. This CDR3 comprises 12 residues. CDR1 SQVTM and CDR2 ANQGSEA come from the germline V gene. V was pared by 5 bases and J by 5 bases, with 5 bases of the junction left unmatched. As DNA, the CDR3 is TGCAGCGTTTCGCAGGGGGGGACTGAAGCTTTCTTT. Its protein is CSVSQGGTEAFF.

The V gene is TRBV7-8, the J gene TRBJ2-7; D remains ambiguous. This CDR3 region has 15 residues. V was clipped by 5 bases and J by 3 bases, with 17 bases between them. Germline V gene data show CDR1 as SGHVS and CDR2 as FQNEAQ. The CDR3: CASSLIEKVDYEQYF. DNA for the CDR3: TGTGCCAGCAGCCTAATCGAGAAAGTGGACTACGAGCAGTACTTC.

This clonotype was detected a few times. The chain is built from TRBV29-1 and TRBJ2-7, with D perhaps TRBD1 (5 bases). Germline loops: CDR1 SQVTM, CDR2 ANQGSEA. This CDR3 contains 14 residues. V shed 7 bases and J shed 5 bases, with 21 bases lying between them. DNA for the CDR3: TGCAGCGCTGTCCCGGCAGGGTTAGCCCACGAGCAGTACTTC. It specifies CSAVPAGLAHEQYF.

This clonotype was picked up a small number of times. The chain combines TRBV12-3 or TRBV12-4 with TRBJ2-2; D unclear. The V end lost 3 bases, the J end lost 8 bases, and 10 bases lay between the germline ends. This CDR3 has 13 residues. CDR3 sequence reads: CASSFDRLGELFF. In nucleotides, the CDR3 is TGTGCCAGCAGTTTTGACCGCTTAGGGGAGCTGTTTTTT.

CDR3: CASSPMGGSGEKLFF. The CDR3 DNA follows: TGTGCCAGCAGCCCAATGGGAGGGAGTGGTGAAAAACTGTTTTTT. The chain joins TRBV7-2 to TRBJ1-4; D is uncertain. The V gene's germline CDR1 is SGHTA and CDR2 FQGNSA. V was cut by 5 bases and J by 7 bases, with 17 bases left in between. The CDR3 length is 15 residues.

V gene TRBV4-1 combines with J gene TRBJ2-5; D perhaps matches TRBD1 (5 bases). The ends were cut back, 3 bases at V and 1 base at J, with 15 bases in the middle. This CDR3 contains 16 residues. Germline V gives CDR1 MGHRA, CDR2 YSYEKL. DNA of the CDR3: TGCGCCAGCAGCCAGGTCCCAACCACAGGCCAAGAGACCCAGTACTTC. As protein: CASSQVPTTGQETQYF.

The chain carries TRBV11-1 and TRBJ2-3; TRBD2 agrees at 11 bases. The CDR3 loop spans 15 amino acids. V was clipped by 2 bases and J by 6 bases; unmatched bases: 4. Germline lookup yields CDR1 SGHAT and CDR2 FQDESV (reference sequence). The CDR3 DNA follows: TGTGCCAGCAGCTTAACTAGCGGGGGCCCCGATACGCAGTATTTT. Amino acids: CASSLTSGGPDTQYF.

The gene calls are TRBV6-5 and TRBJ1-1; 11 nucleotides line up with TRBD1. Germline-derived CDR1 and CDR2 are MNHEY and SVGAGI. This CDR3 comprises 15 residues. V shed 1 base, J shed 8 bases, and the junction held 6 bases outside the gene matches. CDR3 DNA sequence: TGTGCCAGCAGTTACTGGGACAGGGGGTCGGTCGAAGCTTTCTTT. Protein sequence: CASSYWDRGSVEAFF.

The chain employs TRBV5-6 and TRBJ1-5; D call uncertain. The CDR3 spans 14 residues. In germline, CDR1 is SGHDT, CDR2 YYEEEE. Trimming stripped 2 bases from V and 4 bases from J, with 10 bases between. DNA of the CDR3: TGTGCCAGCAGCTTCTTCTTGGGGAATCAGCCCCAGCATTTT. Its protein product is CASSFFLGNQPQHF. The variable domain in full, completed from reference TRBV5-6 and TRBJ1-5, reads DAGVTQSPTHLIKTRGQQVTLRCSPKSGHDTVSWYQQALGQGPQFIFQYYEEEERQRGNFPDRFSGHQFPNYSSELNVNALLLGDSALYLCASSFFLGNQPQHFGDGTRLSIL.

There are a few counts of this clonotype. The gene calls are TRBV4-3 and TRBJ2-5, with 9 bases matching TRBD1. The CDR3 has 15 amino acids. Germline V gene data show CDR1 as LGHNA and CDR2 as YSLEER. V shed 1 base, J shed 4 bases, and the junction held 4 bases outside the gene matches. The CDR3 loop reads CASSQGDRVPETQYF. CDR3 DNA sequence: TGCGCCAGCAGCCAAGGGGACAGGGTGCCAGAGACCCAGTACTTC.